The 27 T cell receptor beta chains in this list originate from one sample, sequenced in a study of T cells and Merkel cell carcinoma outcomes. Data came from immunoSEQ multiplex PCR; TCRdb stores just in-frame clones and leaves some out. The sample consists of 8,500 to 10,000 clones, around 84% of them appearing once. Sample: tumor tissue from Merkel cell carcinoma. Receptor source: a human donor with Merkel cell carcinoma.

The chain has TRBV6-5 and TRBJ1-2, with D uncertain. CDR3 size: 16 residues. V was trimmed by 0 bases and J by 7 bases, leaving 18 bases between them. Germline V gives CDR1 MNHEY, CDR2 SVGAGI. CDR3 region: CASSYSNSKGSSGYTF. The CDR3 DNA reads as TGTGCCAGCAGTTACTCGAATTCAAAGGGATCAAGTGGCTACACCTTC.

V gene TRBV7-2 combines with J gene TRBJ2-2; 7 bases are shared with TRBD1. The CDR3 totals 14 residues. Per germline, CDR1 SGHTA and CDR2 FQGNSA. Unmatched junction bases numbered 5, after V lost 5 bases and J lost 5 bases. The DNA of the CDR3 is TGTGCCAGCAGCGGTCGACAGGGAACCGGGGAGCTGTTTTTT. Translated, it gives CASSGRQGTGELFF. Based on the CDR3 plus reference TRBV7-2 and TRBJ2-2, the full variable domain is GAGVSQSPSNKVTEKGKDVELRCDPISGHTALYWYRQSLGQGLEFLIYFQGNSAPDKSGLPSDRFSAERTGGSVSTLTIQRTQQEDSAVYLCASSGRQGTGELFFGEGSRLTVL.

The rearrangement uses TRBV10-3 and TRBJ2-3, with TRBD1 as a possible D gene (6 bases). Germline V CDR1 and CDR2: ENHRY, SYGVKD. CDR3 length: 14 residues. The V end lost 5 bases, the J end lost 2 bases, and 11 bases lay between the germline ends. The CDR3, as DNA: TGTGCCATCAGTAACAGGGTGCCCACAGATACGCAGTATTTT. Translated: CAISNRVPTDTQYF.

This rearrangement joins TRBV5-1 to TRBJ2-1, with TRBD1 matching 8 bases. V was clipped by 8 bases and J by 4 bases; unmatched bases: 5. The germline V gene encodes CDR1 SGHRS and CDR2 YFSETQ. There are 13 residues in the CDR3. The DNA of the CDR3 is TGCGCCAGTGCGCAGGGGGCTTACAATGAGCAGTTCTTC. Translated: CASAQGAYNEQFF.

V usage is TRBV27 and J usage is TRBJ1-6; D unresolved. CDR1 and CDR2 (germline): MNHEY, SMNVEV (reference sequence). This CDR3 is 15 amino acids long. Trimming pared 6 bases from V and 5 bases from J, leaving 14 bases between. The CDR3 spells CASRTLRGDNSPLHF. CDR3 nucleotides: TGTGCCAGCAGAACCCTAAGAGGCGATAATTCACCCCTCCACTTT.

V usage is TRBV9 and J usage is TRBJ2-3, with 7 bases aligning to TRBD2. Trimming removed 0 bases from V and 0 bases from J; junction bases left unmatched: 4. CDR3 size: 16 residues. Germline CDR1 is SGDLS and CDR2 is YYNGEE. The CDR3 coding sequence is TGTGCCAGCAGCGTAGAAGCGGGGAGGAGCACAGATACGCAGTATTTT. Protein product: CASSVEAGRSTDTQYF.

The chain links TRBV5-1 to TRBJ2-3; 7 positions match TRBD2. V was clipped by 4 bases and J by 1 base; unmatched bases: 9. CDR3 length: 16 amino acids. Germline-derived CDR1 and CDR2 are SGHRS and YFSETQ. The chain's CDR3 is CASSPLSTSGTDTQYF. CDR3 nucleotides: TGCGCCAGCAGCCCCCTTAGTACTAGCGGCACAGATACGCAGTATTTT. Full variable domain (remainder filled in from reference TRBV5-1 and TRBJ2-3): KAGVTQTPRYLIKTRGQQVTLSCSPISGHRSVSWYQQTPGQGLQFLFEYFSETQRNKGNFPGRFSGRQFSNSRSEMNVSTLELGDSALYLCASSPLSTSGTDTQYFGPGTRLTVL.

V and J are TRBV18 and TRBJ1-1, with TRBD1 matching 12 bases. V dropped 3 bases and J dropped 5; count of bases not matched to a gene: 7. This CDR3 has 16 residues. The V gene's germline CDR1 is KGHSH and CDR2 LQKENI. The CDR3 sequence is CASSPSGQGALTEAFF. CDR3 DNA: TGTGCCAGCTCACCCTCGGGACAGGGGGCTTTAACTGAAGCTTTCTTT.

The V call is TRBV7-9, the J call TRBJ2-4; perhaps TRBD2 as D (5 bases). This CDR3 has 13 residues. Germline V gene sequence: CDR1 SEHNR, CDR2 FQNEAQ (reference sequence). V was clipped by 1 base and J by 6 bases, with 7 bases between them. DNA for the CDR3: TGTGCCAGCAGCTTAGGAGGGAGAAACATTCAGTACTTC. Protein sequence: CASSLGGRNIQYF.

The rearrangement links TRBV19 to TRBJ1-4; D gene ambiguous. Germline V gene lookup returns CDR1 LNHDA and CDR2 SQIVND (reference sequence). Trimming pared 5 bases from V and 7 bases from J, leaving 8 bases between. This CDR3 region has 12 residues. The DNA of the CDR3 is TGTGCCAGTAGTTACAGTGGTGAAAAACTGTTTTTT. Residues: CASSYSGEKLFF.

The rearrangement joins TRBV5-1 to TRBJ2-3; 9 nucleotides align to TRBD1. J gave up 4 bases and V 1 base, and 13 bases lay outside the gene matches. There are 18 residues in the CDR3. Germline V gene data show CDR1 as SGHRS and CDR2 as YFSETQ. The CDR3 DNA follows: TGCGCCAGCAGCTTGAAGGACAGGGGACCATTTTACTCAGATACGCAGTATTTT. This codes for CASSLKDRGPFYSDTQYF.

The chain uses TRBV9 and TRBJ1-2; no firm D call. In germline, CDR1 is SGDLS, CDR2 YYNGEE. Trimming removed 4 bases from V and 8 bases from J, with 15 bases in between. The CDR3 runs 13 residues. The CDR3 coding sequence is TGTGCCAGCAGCTCACGGGAAGGAGGGGGCTACACCTTC. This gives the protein CASSSREGGGYTF.

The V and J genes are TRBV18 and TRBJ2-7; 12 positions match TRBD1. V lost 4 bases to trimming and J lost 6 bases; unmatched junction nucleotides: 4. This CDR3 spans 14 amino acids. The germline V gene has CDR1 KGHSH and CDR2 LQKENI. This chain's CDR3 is CASSLGTGGREQYF. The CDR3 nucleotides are TGTGCCAGCTCACTTGGGACAGGGGGCCGCGAGCAGTACTTC.

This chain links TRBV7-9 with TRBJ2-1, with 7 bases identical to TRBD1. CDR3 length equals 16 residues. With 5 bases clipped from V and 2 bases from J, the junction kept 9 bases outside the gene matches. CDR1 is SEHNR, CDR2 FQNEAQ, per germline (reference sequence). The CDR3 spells CASSLRGGPTYNEQFF. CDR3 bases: TGTGCCAGCAGCCTTCGAGGGGGCCCAACCTACAATGAGCAGTTCTTC.

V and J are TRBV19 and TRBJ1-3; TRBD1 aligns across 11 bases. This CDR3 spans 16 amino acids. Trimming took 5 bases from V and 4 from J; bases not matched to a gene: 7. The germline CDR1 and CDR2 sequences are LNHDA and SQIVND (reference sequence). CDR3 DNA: TGTGCCAGTAGTGGACAGGGGGCCTTCGGAGGAAACACCATATATTTT. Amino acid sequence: CASSGQGAFGGNTIYF.

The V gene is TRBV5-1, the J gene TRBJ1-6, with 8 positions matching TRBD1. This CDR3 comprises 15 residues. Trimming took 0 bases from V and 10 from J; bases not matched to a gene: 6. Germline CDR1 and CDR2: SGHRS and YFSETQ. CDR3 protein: CASSLEDRGQSPLHF. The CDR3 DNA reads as TGCGCCAGCAGCTTGGAAGACAGGGGACAGTCACCCCTCCACTTT.

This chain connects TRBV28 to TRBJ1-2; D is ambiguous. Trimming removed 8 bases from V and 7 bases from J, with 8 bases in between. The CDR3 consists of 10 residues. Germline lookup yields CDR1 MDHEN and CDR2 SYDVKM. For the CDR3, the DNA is TGTGCCAGCGTGCACGGTGGCTACACCTTC. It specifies CASVHGGYTF.

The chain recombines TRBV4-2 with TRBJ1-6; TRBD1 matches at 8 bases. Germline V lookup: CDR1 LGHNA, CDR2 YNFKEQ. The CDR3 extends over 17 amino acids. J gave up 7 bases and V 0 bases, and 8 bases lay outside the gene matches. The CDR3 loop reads CASSQEVGQGRNSPLHF. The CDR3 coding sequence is TGTGCCAGCAGCCAAGAAGTAGGACAGGGCAGAAATTCACCCCTCCACTTT.

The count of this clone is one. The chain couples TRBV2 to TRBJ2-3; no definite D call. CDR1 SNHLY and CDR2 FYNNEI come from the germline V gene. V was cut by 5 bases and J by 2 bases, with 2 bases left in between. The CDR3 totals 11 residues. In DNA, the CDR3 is TGTGCCAGCAGTACCACAGATACGCAGTATTTT. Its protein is CASSTTDTQYF.

The CDR3 sequence is CASSLAGSGANVLTF. In DNA, the CDR3 is TGTGCCAGCAGTTTGGCCGGGTCTGGGGCCAACGTCCTGACTTTC. The J gene is TRBJ2-6, the V gene TRBV6-5, with unresolved D. The germline CDR1 and CDR2 sequences are MNHEY and SVGAGI. V lost 4 bases, J lost 1 base, and 8 bases lay in between. The CDR3 spans 15 residues.

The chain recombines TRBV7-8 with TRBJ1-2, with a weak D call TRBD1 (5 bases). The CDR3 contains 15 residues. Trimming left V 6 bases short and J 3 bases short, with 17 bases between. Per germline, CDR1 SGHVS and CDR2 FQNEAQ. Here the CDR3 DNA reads TGTGCCAGCAGTTTAAAGGGGCCCCTGGACTATGGCTACACCTTC. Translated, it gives CASSLKGPLDYGYTF.

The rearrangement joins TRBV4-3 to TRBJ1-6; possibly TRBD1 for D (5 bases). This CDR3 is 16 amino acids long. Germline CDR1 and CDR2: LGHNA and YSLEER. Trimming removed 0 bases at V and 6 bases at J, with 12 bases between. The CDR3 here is CASSQDWGTTNSPLHF. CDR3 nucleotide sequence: TGCGCCAGCAGCCAAGATTGGGGCACGACTAATTCACCCCTCCACTTT.

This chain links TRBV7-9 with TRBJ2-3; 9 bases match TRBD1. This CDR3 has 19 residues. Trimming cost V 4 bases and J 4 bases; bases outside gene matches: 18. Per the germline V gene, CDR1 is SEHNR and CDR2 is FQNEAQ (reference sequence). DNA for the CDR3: TGTGCCAGCAGCTCTAGGCCGGGGGAGGGGACAGGGAGCCCAGATACGCAGTATTTT. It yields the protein CASSSRPGEGTGSPDTQYF.

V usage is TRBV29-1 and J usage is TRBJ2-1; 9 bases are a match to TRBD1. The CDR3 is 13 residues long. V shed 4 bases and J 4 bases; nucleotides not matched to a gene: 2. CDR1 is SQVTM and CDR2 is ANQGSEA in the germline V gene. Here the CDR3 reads CSVVGTGYNEQFF. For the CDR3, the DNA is TGCAGCGTTGTCGGGACAGGGTACAATGAGCAGTTCTTC.

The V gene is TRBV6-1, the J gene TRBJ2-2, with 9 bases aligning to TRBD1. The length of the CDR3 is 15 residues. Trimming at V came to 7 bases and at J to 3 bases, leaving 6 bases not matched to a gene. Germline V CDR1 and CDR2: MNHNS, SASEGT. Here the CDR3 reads CASTRDRAYTGELFF. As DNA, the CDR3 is TGTGCCAGCACTCGGGACAGGGCCTACACCGGGGAGCTGTTTTTT.

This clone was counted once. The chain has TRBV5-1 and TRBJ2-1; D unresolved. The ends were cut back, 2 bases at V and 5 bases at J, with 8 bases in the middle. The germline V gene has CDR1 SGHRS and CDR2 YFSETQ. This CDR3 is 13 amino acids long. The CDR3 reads CASSFAENNEQFF. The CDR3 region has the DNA TGCGCCAGCAGCTTCGCGGAGAACAATGAGCAGTTCTTC.

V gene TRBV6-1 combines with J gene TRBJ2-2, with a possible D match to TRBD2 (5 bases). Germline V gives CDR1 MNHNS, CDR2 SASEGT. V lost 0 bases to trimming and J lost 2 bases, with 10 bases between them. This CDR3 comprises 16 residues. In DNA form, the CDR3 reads TGTGCCAGCAGTGAAGCTGGAGGCAGCAACACCGGGGAGCTGTTTTTT. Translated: CASSEAGGSNTGELFF.